The next 11 T cell receptor beta chains were all read from a single sample in a study of blood T cell repertoires in COVID-19. The assay was immunoSEQ multiplex PCR, and TCRdb's table has in-frame clones only and misses some. The table shows some 140,000 clones, with around 80% occurring only once. Sample: peripheral blood. These receptors came from an elderly man with acute or convalescent COVID-19.

The chain joins TRBV5-1 to TRBJ1-4, with 7 bases lining up with TRBD1. Germline V CDR1 and CDR2: SGHRS, YFSETQ. The CDR3 spans 13 residues. The ends lost 4 bases at V and 7 bases at J; junction bases unmatched: 4. Written as DNA, the CDR3 is TGCGCCAGCAGCGGGAACAGGGGTGAAAAACTGTTTTTT. Amino acid sequence: CASSGNRGEKLFF. Full variable domain (outside the CDR3, taken from reference TRBV5-1 and TRBJ1-4): KAGVTQTPRYLIKTRGQQVTLSCSPISGHRSVSWYQQTPGQGLQFLFEYFSETQRNKGNFPGRFSGRQFSNSRSEMNVSTLELGDSALYLCASSGNRGEKLFFGSGTQLSVL.

A single count supports this clone. V gene TRBV7-3 combines with J gene TRBJ2-3; TRBD1 aligns across 7 bases. Losses at the gene ends were 5 bases for V and 4 bases for J; bases not matched to a gene: 6. The CDR3 is 14 amino acids. Germline CDR1 is SGHTA and CDR2 is FQGTGA. The CDR3 is CASSGDSSADTQYF. For the CDR3, the DNA is TGTGCCAGCAGCGGGGACAGCTCGGCAGATACGCAGTATTTT. Using reference TRBV7-3 and TRBJ2-3 for the parts outside the CDR3, the full variable domain is GAGVSQTPSNKVTEKGKYVELRCDPISGHTALYWYRQSLGQGPEFLIYFQGTGAADDSGLPNDRFFAVRPEGSVSTLKIQRTERGDSAVYLCASSGDSSADTQYFGPGTRLTVL.

This clone qualifies as medium-sized. The gene calls are TRBV11-2 and TRBJ1-4; D is unclear. From germline, CDR1 is SGHAT and CDR2 FQNNGV. Trimming took off 1 base at V and 1 base at J, with 10 bases between the two ends. The CDR3 contains 16 residues. The CDR3 sequence: CASSLGGRVTNEKLFF. The CDR3 DNA is TGTGCCAGCAGCTTAGGAGGGAGGGTAACTAATGAAAAACTGTTTTTT.

The chain is built from TRBV19 and TRBJ2-7; 11 bases agree with TRBD2. Germline CDR1 and CDR2: LNHDA and SQIVND (reference sequence). The V segment lost 5 bases and the J segment 4 bases; nucleotides outside the gene matches: 4. The CDR3 length is 14 residues. For the CDR3, the DNA is TGTGCCAGTAGTCGACTAGCGGGGAGGTACGAGCAGTACTTC. Translation: CASSRLAGRYEQYF.

The chain joins TRBV7-2 to TRBJ1-2; a weak D match, TRBD1 (6 bases). Deletions cut 5 bases from V and 1 base from J, with 14 bases between. The CDR3 loop spans 15 amino acids. Germline assignment: CDR1 SGHTA and CDR2 FQGNSA. The CDR3 sequence: CASSVNGGLNYGYTF. The CDR3 coding sequence is TGTGCCAGCAGCGTTAACGGGGGGCTTAACTATGGCTACACCTTC.

This rearrangement joins TRBV7-9 to TRBJ1-2; 7 bases line up with TRBD1. The CDR3 consists of 16 residues. Germline CDR1 and CDR2: SEHNR and FQNEAQ (reference sequence). V shed 1 base and J 1 base; nucleotides not matched to a gene: 6. CDR3 coding DNA: TGTGCCAGCAGCTTAGATGGGGACAGCGATAACTATGGCTACACCTTC. This encodes CASSLDGDSDNYGYTF.

This chain connects TRBV24-1 to TRBJ2-1; 10 bases map to TRBD2. CDR3 length equals 14 residues. Germline CDR1 reads KGHDR; CDR2 reads SFDVKD. V dropped 3 bases and J dropped 10; count of bases not matched to a gene: 5. The CDR3: CATSDPSSGGEQFF. For the CDR3, the DNA is TGTGCCACCAGTGATCCTAGTAGCGGGGGGGAGCAGTTCTTC.

This clone was seen once. V is TRBV3-1 (or the pseudogene TRBV3-2) and J is TRBJ1-6; the D is unclear. Trimming took off 5 bases at V and 5 bases at J, with 13 bases between the two ends. CDR1 and CDR2 from the germline V gene are LGHDT and YNNKEL (reference sequence). This CDR3 comprises 15 residues. CDR3 loop: CASSTRGRDNSPLHF. CDR3 bases: TGTGCCAGCAGCACTCGGGGAAGGGATAATTCACCCCTCCACTTT.

This clone was counted between two and nine times. The chain uses TRBV4-3 and TRBJ2-6; D ambiguous. Per germline, CDR1 LGHNA and CDR2 YSLEER. V was trimmed by 1 base and J by 0 bases, leaving 4 bases between them. The CDR3 covers 15 residues. The CDR3 DNA is TGCGCCAGCAGCCAAGCGGGCTCTGGGGCCAACGTCCTGACTTTC. This codes for CASSQAGSGANVLTF.

The chain recombines TRBV2 with TRBJ2-2; D is uncertain. The V and J ends lost 5 bases and 1 base respectively, with 8 bases between them. CDR1 SNHLY and CDR2 FYNNEI come from the germline V gene. This CDR3 is 14 amino acids long. CDR3 coding DNA: TGTGCCAGCAGTAGGTCAGGGAACACCGGGGAGCTGTTTTTT. It encodes CASSRSGNTGELFF. Full variable domain (missing parts from reference TRBV2 and TRBJ2-2): EPEVTQTPSHQVTQMGQEVILRCVPISNHLYFYWYRQILGQKVEFLVSFYNNEISEKSEIFDDQFSVERPDGSNFTLKIRSTKLEDSAMYFCASSRSGNTGELFFGEGSRLTVL.

V and J are TRBV28 and TRBJ2-3; D possibly corresponds to TRBD2 (6 bases). The ends were cut back, 6 bases at V and 6 bases at J, with 19 bases in the middle. CDR1 is MDHEN and CDR2 is SYDVKM in the germline V gene. CDR3 length: 15 residues. The CDR3 region is CASSLMGREWDTQYF. The CDR3 nucleotides read TGTGCCAGCAGCCTAATGGGGCGGGAATGGGATACGCAGTATTTT.